The 16 T cell receptor beta chains below all came from one sample that was sequenced in a study of vaccination and CD4 T cells after COVID-19. Their specific antigens are unknown. Researchers used the Oncomine TCR Beta short-read assay to sequence DNA from cultured CD4+ T cells. Genomic DNA extraction was carried out from cultured CD4+ T cells. MiXCR, applied by TCRdb to the PCR reads, yields one record per CDR3 protein. The sample holds 6,000 to 10,000 distinct CDR3 sequences; about 31% are singletons and the top ten take around an eighth. Sample treatment: approximately 9-day PBMC culture with coronavirus spike peptide pools or control peptides (ViraFEST assay). Before the COVID-19 pandemic (2011-2018), CD4+ T cells were obtained from the unexposed donor. The sample consisted of CD4+ T cells from blood, cultured in vitro. The receptors come from a human donor in good health.

The chain couples TRBV7-6 to TRBJ1-1, with 9 bases lining up with TRBD1. V shed 1 base, J shed 3 bases, and the junction held 0 bases outside the gene matches. Germline CDR1 is SGHVS and CDR2 is FNYEAQ. The CDR3 loop spans 14 amino acids. The CDR3 DNA reads as TGTGCCAGCAGCTTAGGGACAGGGGACACTGAAGCTTTCTTT. Protein product: CASSLGTGDTEAFF.

This clonotype was seen more than once but under ten times. V and J are TRBV7-2 and TRBJ2-5; D is perhaps TRBD2 (6 bases). The CDR3 extends over 16 amino acids. Germline CDR1 and CDR2: SGHTA and FQGNSA. V dropped 7 bases and J dropped 7 bases, with 25 bases sitting between them. CDR3 sequence: CASTSVRDSPYRTQYF. In nucleotides, the CDR3 is TGTGCCAGCACCTCTGTCCGGGACTCCCCTTATCGGACCCAGTACTTC.

V usage is TRBV29-1 and J usage is TRBJ1-3, with D perhaps matching TRBD1 (5 bases). The CDR3 length is 12 residues. Trimming took off 4 bases at V and 3 bases at J, with 7 bases between the two ends. Germline V lookup: CDR1 SQVTM, CDR2 ANQGSEA. The CDR3 loop reads CSVGQGGNTIYF. Here the CDR3 DNA reads TGCAGCGTTGGTCAGGGTGGAAACACCATATATTTT.

This clonotype has only a few counts. The chain couples TRBV10-3 to TRBJ1-2, with TRBD1 matching 7 bases. The CDR3 loop spans 14 amino acids. From germline, CDR1 is ENHRY and CDR2 SYGVKD. The J segment lost 4 bases and the V segment lost 3 bases, leaving 5 bases of the junction unmatched. CDR3 protein: CAISDDREGYGYTF. CDR3 nucleotides: TGTGCCATCAGTGACGACAGGGAGGGCTATGGCTACACCTTC.

This clonotype was counted only a few times. The junction departs from germline at one end; a sequencing error may be responsible. CDR3 residues: CTSSLLVGFVNQPQHF. The CDR3 DNA follows: TGCACCAGCAGTTTATTGGTGGGGTTTGTGAATCAGCCCCAGCATTTT. The rearrangement joins TRBV27 to TRBJ1-5; no clear D gene. The germline gives CDR1 MNHEY, CDR2 SMNVEV (reference sequence). The CDR3 runs to 16 residues.

As for this clonotype: One end of the junction is discordant with germline, which a read error may explain. This chain uses TRBV7-2 with TRBJ2-7, with 9 bases fitting TRBD2. The CDR3 loop spans 14 amino acids. Germline assignment: CDR1 SGHTA and CDR2 FQGNSA. CDR3 nucleotide sequence: TGTGCCAGCAGCCTTAGCGGGAGCTCCTACGAGCGGTACTTC. It encodes CASSLSGSSYERYF.

The table lists this clonotype with a few counts. The chain has TRBV5-8 and TRBJ1-2; TRBD1 might be the D (5 bases). The germline CDR1 and CDR2 sequences are SGHTS and YDEGEE. The CDR3 has 11 amino acids. V was clipped by 7 bases and J by 3 bases, with 7 bases between them. The CDR3 is CASGGDYGYTF. In DNA form, the CDR3 reads TGTGCCAGCGGAGGGGACTATGGCTACACCTTC.

By proportion, this clonotype is medium-sized. The gene calls are TRBV7-2 and TRBJ1-1; D not resolved. The germline V and J ends were trimmed by 3 bases and 3 bases, with 11 bases remaining between them. The V gene's germline CDR1 is SGHTA and CDR2 FQGNSA. The CDR3 has 14 amino acids. The CDR3: CASSLAGPHTEAFF. As DNA, the CDR3 is TGTGCCAGCAGCTTGGCAGGCCCCCACACTGAAGCTTTCTTT.

The rearrangement uses TRBV11-3 and TRBJ2-1, with 10 bases matching TRBD2. The CDR3 is 15 residues long. CDR1 SGHNT and CDR2 YENEEA come from the germline V gene. V was pared by 1 base and J by 10 bases, with 7 bases of the junction left unmatched. In nucleotides, the CDR3 is TGTGCCAGCAGCTTAGCAGGGACTAGCGATATAGAGCAGTTCTTC. This encodes CASSLAGTSDIEQFF.

Only a few counts were recorded for this clonotype. The chain is built from TRBV6-2 or TRBV6-3 and TRBJ2-1, with 16 nucleotides matching TRBD2. CDR1 is MNHEY, CDR2 SVGEGT, per germline. J gave up 0 bases and V 5 bases, and 13 bases lay outside the gene matches. This CDR3 spans 21 amino acids. The CDR3 DNA reads TGTGCCAGCAGTCGTAATCCCGGGACTAGCGGGAGGGGGCGCTCCTACAATGAGCAGTTCTTC. Protein sequence: CASSRNPGTSGRGRSYNEQFF.

This clonotype occurred once. This chain links TRBV10-2 with TRBJ1-6; D may be TRBD1 (5 bases). The CDR3 is 14 residues long. The V gene's germline CDR1 is WSHSY and CDR2 SAAADI. Between the trimmed V and J ends, which lost 0 bases and 11 bases, there was a span of 11 bases. CDR3 in DNA: TGCGCCAGCAGTGAGTCGGGGGGGACTGCACCCCTCCACTTT. Translated, it gives CASSESGGTAPLHF.

The chain uses TRBV7-6 and TRBJ2-1; TRBD2 aligns across 9 bases. The CDR3 has 16 amino acids. The V gene's germline CDR1 is SGHVS and CDR2 FNYEAQ. Trimming at V came to 5 bases and at J to 6 bases, leaving 11 bases not matched to a gene. The CDR3 DNA reads TGTGCCAGCAGCGGAATACGCGGGAGGGGCATCAATGAGCAGTTCTTC. This encodes CASSGIRGRGINEQFF.

The CDR3 sequence: CANSPGTGMPETQYF. In DNA, the CDR3 is TGTGCCAACAGCCCCGGGACAGGGATGCCAGAGACCCAGTACTTC. This rearrangement joins TRBV28 to TRBJ2-5, with 9 bases that match TRBD1. J was trimmed by 4 bases and V by 10 bases; bases with no gene match: 13. The V gene's germline CDR1 is MDHEN and CDR2 SYDVKM. The CDR3 covers 15 residues.

The chain is built from TRBV20-1 and TRBJ1-5; D is uncertain. Germline V gene data show CDR1 as DFQATT and CDR2 as SNEGSKA (reference sequence). Trimming removed 7 bases at V and 0 bases at J, with 13 bases between. The CDR3 has 14 residues. CDR3 in amino acids: CSVATFSSNQPQHF. The CDR3 DNA sequence: TGCAGTGTCGCGACATTCTCTAGCAATCAGCCCCAGCATTTT.

The chain has TRBV9 and TRBJ2-1, with TRBD2 matching 9 bases. This CDR3 comprises 15 residues. The V segment lost 4 bases and the J segment 6 bases; nucleotides outside the gene matches: 8. Looked up from germline, CDR1 is SGDLS and CDR2 is YYNGEE. As DNA, the CDR3 is TGTGCCAGCAGCCCCGCCGCTAGCGGGGTCAATGAGCAGTTCTTC. It codes for CASSPAASGVNEQFF.

The J gene is TRBJ2-3, the V gene TRBV24-1; 8 bases align to TRBD2. Germline CDR1 KGHDR, CDR2 SFDVKD. The length of the CDR3 is 15 residues. Trimming cost V 4 bases and J 11 bases; bases outside gene matches: 13. CDR3 DNA sequence: TGTGCCACCAGTGACCCTTTAAGCGGGAGCCGGATGCAGTATTTT. This translates into CATSDPLSGSRMQYF.